Detailed here is one T cell receptor beta chain. What it binds is not known. The sample originates from a study of cytomegalovirus exposure and HLA in healthy donors. Findings of the study overall: Both high specificity and high sensitivity reportedly marked the classifier's diagnosis of cytomegalovirus status. Many donors carried some public TCRs, although rarity characterized most TCR sequences.

CDR1 and CDR2 (germline): SQVTM, ANQGSEA. This CDR3 comprises 12 residues. V shed 4 bases and J shed 4 bases, with 8 bases lying between them. Sequenced by immunoSEQ multiplex PCR; TCRdb stores in-frame clones only, minus some. The sample lists some 160,000 clones; around 89% were seen once. The chain employs TRBV29-1 and TRBJ2-1; D remains unclear. Sequencing was performed on PBMCs. The clonotype originates from a man aged 18 to 29 in good health and CMV-seronegative. CDR3 bases: TGCAGCGTTGTTCCCAGATACAATGAGCAGTTCTTC. Encoded protein: CSVVPRYNEQFF.